Listed below are T cell receptor beta chains from one sample, sequenced in a study of cytomegalovirus exposure and HLA in healthy donors. The method was immunoSEQ multiplex PCR; TCRdb's version includes in-frame clones alone and lacks a portion of them. The profile shows 130,000 to 150,000 clones, around four fifths of them singletons. The sample comprised PBMCs. The receptors come from a male donor in good health and CMV-seronegative. The CDR3 runs from the conserved cysteine through the conserved F or W. Each record gives: J gene, clone size, D gene, V gene, CDR3 protein, CDR3 DNA. A D gene is named only where the DNA matches it firmly. Where a row states a size, it is once, few, many or the class of an expanded clone; other rows omit it.

TRBJ1-2	.	.	TRBV19	CASNEGRGGYTF	TGTGCCAGTAACGAGGGCCGGGGAGGCTACACCTTC
TRBJ2-2	.	TRBD1	TRBV7-9	CASSYGTALNTGELFF	TGTGCCAGCAGCTACGGGACAGCACTGAACACCGGGGAGCTGTTTTTT
TRBJ2-1	few	TRBD1	TRBV6-4	CASSDSPGQGMKEQFF	TGTGCCAGCAGTGACTCTCCAGGACAGGGAATGAAAGAGCAGTTCTTC
TRBJ2-3	few	TRBD2	TRBV11-2	CASSQELAGPSTDTQYF	TGCGCCAGCAGCCAAGAACTAGCGGGGCCAAGCACAGATACGCAGTATTTT
TRBJ2-6	.	.	TRBV29-1	CSASQGANVLTF	TGCAGCGCTTCACAGGGGGCCAACGTCCTGACTTTC
TRBJ2-2	.	.	TRBV7-3	CASSPRPRAAGELFF	TGTGCCAGCAGCCCAAGGCCCAGGGCCGCCGGGGAGCTGTTTTTT
TRBJ2-7	.	.	TRBV7-9	CASSLVAGLRYEQYF	TGTGCCAGCAGCTTAGTAGCAGGACTCCGCTACGAGCAGTACTTC
TRBJ2-2	.	.	TRBV4-2	CASSHGTDTGELFF	TGTGCCAGCAGCCATGGGACTGACACCGGGGAGCTGTTTTTT
TRBJ1-1	.	.	TRBV6-5	CASSLDSMNTEAFF	TGTGCCAGCAGTTTGGACAGCATGAACACTGAAGCTTTCTTT
TRBJ1-5	once	TRBD1	TRBV4-2	CASSQARGPGQPQHF	TGTGCCAGCAGCCAGGCGAGGGGGCCGGGGCAGCCCCAGCATTTT
TRBJ2-7	.	.	TRBV4-1	CASSQDHQEGDSYEQYF	TGCGCCAGCAGCCAAGATCACCAGGAAGGGGATTCCTACGAGCAGTACTTC
TRBJ2-2	.	TRBD1	TRBV28	CASRITGGPGELFF	TGTGCCAGTCGAATTACAGGGGGCCCCGGGGAGCTGTTTTTT
TRBJ1-2	.	.	TRBV28	CASSLTRTAIYGYTF	TGTGCCAGCAGTCTAACGCGGACAGCTATCTATGGCTACACCTTC
TRBJ2-1	.	.	TRBV7-2	CASSPPTVLSSYNEQFF	TGTGCCAGCAGCCCCCCGACAGTTCTAAGCTCCTACAATGAGCAGTTCTTC
TRBJ1-1	few	TRBD1	TRBV6-6	CASRITGGGKNTEAFF	TGTGCCAGCAGGATAACAGGGGGCGGAAAGAACACTGAAGCTTTCTTT
TRBJ2-1	.	.	TRBV4-2	CASSQDAGYEQFF	TGTGCCAGCAGCCAAGATGCGGGCTACGAGCAGTTCTTC
TRBJ1-3	.	.	TRBV27	CASSAGNTIYF	TGTGCCAGCAGTGCGGGAAACACCATATATTTT
TRBJ2-7	.	.	TRBV29-1	CSVEGGGEQYF	TGCAGCGTTGAGGGGGGTGGCGAGCAGTACTTC
TRBJ1-2	.	TRBD1	TRBV5-4	CASRPQGARVFSYTF	TGTGCCAGCAGACCCCAGGGGGCCAGAGTTTTTAGCTACACCTTC
TRBJ1-2	.	TRBD1	TRBV19	CASSIATGGAGGYTF	TGTGCCAGTAGCATAGCCACAGGGGGCGCAGGTGGCTACACCTTC
TRBJ2-7	.	TRBD1	TRBV7-2	CASSLGGTGAYEQYF	TGTGCCAGCAGTTTGGGCGGGACAGGGGCATACGAGCAGTACTTC
TRBJ2-7	few	.	TRBV7-2	CASSLSAGSYWAEQYF	TGTGCCAGCAGCTTATCTGCGGGAAGCTATTGGGCCGAGCAGTACTTC
TRBJ1-1	.	TRBD1	TRBV27	CASSIDRGRTEAFF	TGTGCCAGCAGTATCGACAGGGGGAGGACTGAAGCTTTCTTT
TRBJ2-2	.	TRBD2	TRBV10-2	CASSERRSGGTNTGELFF	TGCGCCAGCAGTGAGAGGAGAAGCGGGGGGACGAACACCGGGGAGCTGTTTTTT
TRBJ2-5	.	.	TRBV6-1	CASMSDSPRETQYF	TGTGCCAGCATGTCGGATTCCCCGAGGGAGACCCAGTACTTC
TRBJ2-1	.	TRBD1	TRBV7-9	CASSLFGGTGVMNEQFF	TGTGCCAGCAGCCTTTTCGGTGGGACAGGGGTTATGAATGAGCAGTTCTTC
TRBJ2-7	few	.	TRBV7-9	CASSLRVAGNYEQYF	TGTGCCAGCAGCCTTAGAGTGGCAGGGAACTACGAGCAGTACTTC
TRBJ1-1	.	TRBD1	TRBV27	CASSLSFSGTVNTEAFF	TGTGCCAGCAGTTTATCGTTCTCCGGGACAGTGAACACTGAAGCTTTCTTT
TRBJ1-5	.	.	TRBV19	CASTVEPTRNQPQHF	TGTGCCAGTACGGTGGAACCGACTCGCAATCAGCCCCAGCATTTT
TRBJ2-5	.	TRBD1	TRBV11-1	CASSLGTGGLETQYF	TGTGCCAGCAGCCTGGGGACAGGGGGCTTGGAGACCCAGTACTTC
TRBJ1-2	.	TRBD1	TRBV9	CASSPRGGGNYGYTF	TGTGCCAGCAGTCCCCGTGGAGGGGGCAATTATGGCTACACCTTC
TRBJ2-1	.	.	TRBV4-2	CASSQGREPSYNEQFF	TGTGCCAGCAGCCAAGGACGGGAGCCGTCCTACAATGAGCAGTTCTTC
TRBJ1-1	.	TRBD1	TRBV19	CASSTRTGGGLANTEAFF	TGTGCCAGTAGCACCCGAACAGGGGGTGGGTTGGCGAACACTGAAGCTTTCTTT
TRBJ1-2	.	.	TRBV5-1	CASSLEQDYGYTF	TGCGCCAGCAGCTTGGAACAGGACTATGGCTACACCTTC
TRBJ1-5	.	.	TRBV6-6	CASSNKQIYSNQPQHF	TGTGCCAGCAGTAATAAACAGATTTATAGCAATCAGCCCCAGCATTTT
TRBJ2-3	.	TRBD2	TRBV6-1	CASSDHLAGGSDTQYF	TGTGCCAGCAGTGACCACCTAGCGGGGGGCTCAGATACGCAGTATTTT
TRBJ2-7	.	TRBD1	TRBV29-1	CSVYPISGTGGEAYEQYF	TGCAGCGTTTACCCGATCTCCGGGACAGGGGGGGAGGCCTACGAGCAGTACTTC
TRBJ2-7	few	TRBD2	TRBV6-6	CASSPSGSSYEQYF	TGTGCCAGCAGTCCTAGCGGGAGTTCCTACGAGCAGTACTTC
TRBJ2-1	.	.	TRBV7-9	CASSAQRYQGSGNEQFF	TGTGCCAGCAGCGCTCAACGCTATCAGGGGTCGGGCAATGAGCAGTTCTTC
TRBJ1-6	.	.	TRBV5-4	CASRKTGSSYNSPLHF	TGTGCCAGCAGGAAAACAGGAAGCTCCTATAATTCACCCCTCCACTTT
TRBJ2-3	.	TRBD2	TRBV6-1	CASSLLASRTDTQYF	TGTGCCAGCAGCTTACTAGCGTCCCGCACAGATACGCAGTATTTT
TRBJ2-7	.	TRBD1	TRBV6-5	CASRPGTGSPYEQYF	TGTGCCAGCAGACCCGGGACAGGCAGCCCCTACGAGCAGTACTTC
TRBJ2-7	.	.	TRBV13	CASSLGHKLGEQYF	TGTGCCAGCAGCCTGGGACACAAATTGGGCGAGCAGTACTTC
TRBJ2-1	.	TRBD2	TRBV5-6	CASSLPSFVGGSYNEQFF	TGTGCCAGCAGCTTACCCTCTTTTGTGGGCGGGAGTTACAATGAGCAGTTCTTC
TRBJ1-4	few	TRBD1	TRBV25-1	CASSESRGVSGEKLFF	TGTGCCAGCAGTGAGTCCAGGGGGGTTTCGGGTGAAAAACTGTTTTTT
TRBJ1-2	.	TRBD1	TRBV29-1	CSVRGTGAPLYGYTF	TGCAGCGTGAGGGGGACAGGGGCCCCCCTGTATGGCTACACCTTC